The 6 T cell receptor beta chains below were found in one sample sequenced in a study of cytomegalovirus exposure and HLA in healthy donors. The PCR used 60 Vbeta and 13 Jbeta primers. Sequencing was performed with immunoSEQ multiplex PCR; in TCRdb, only in-frame clones are kept and a portion is missing. In the table there are under 110,000 clones, approximately 70% of which are singletons. Material: PBMCs. Receptors originate from a boy aged 5-17 years in good health and CMV-seronegative.

The rearrangement uses TRBV10-2 and TRBJ2-2; 7 bases map to TRBD1. The J segment lost 7 bases and the V segment lost 5 bases, leaving 4 bases of the junction unmatched. Germline V gives CDR1 WSHSY, CDR2 SAAADI. The CDR3 runs 13 residues. The CDR3 region is CASSIQGYGELFF. The CDR3 coding sequence is TGCGCCAGCAGTATACAGGGGTACGGGGAGCTGTTTTTT.

The V and J genes are TRBV7-8 and TRBJ2-7; 7 positions agree with TRBD1. CDR1 and CDR2 (germline): SGHVS, FQNEAQ. Germline trimming cut 5 bases from V and 3 bases from J; bases unmatched to any gene: 4. CDR3 size: 13 residues. As DNA, the CDR3 is TGTGCCAGCAGCAGGGACAGACACTACGAGCAGTACTTC. Its translation is CASSRDRHYEQYF.

CDR3 sequence reads: CASGKQGNTEAFF. The CDR3 bases are TGTGCCAGCGGGAAACAGGGTAACACTGAAGCTTTCTTT. The rearrangement joins TRBV6-6 to TRBJ1-1, with D perhaps matching TRBD1 (6 bases). The V and J ends lost 8 bases and 2 bases respectively, with 12 bases between them. Germline CDR1 and CDR2: MNHNY and SVGAGI (reference sequence). This CDR3 has 13 residues.

V usage is TRBV6-5 and J usage is TRBJ2-7; 7 nucleotides match TRBD1. The CDR3 extends over 14 amino acids. V gave up 5 bases and J gave up 0 bases; unmatched junction bases: 4. Germline V CDR1 and CDR2: MNHEY, SVGAGI. The CDR3 region is CASSLHRGSYEQYF. The CDR3 region has the DNA TGTGCCAGCAGTCTACACAGGGGCTCCTACGAGCAGTACTTC.

The chain has TRBV29-1 and TRBJ2-7, with D possibly being TRBD2 (8 bases). The germline CDR1 and CDR2 sequences are SQVTM and ANQGSEA. V was cut by 5 bases and J by 5 bases, with 19 bases left in between. CDR3 length equals 14 residues. The CDR3 nucleotides read TGCAGCGTTCGGGAGGGGGACAGTAACCACGAGCAGTACTTC. Translating it yields CSVREGDSNHEQYF.

This clone has a single count. The genes are TRBV4-3 and TRBJ2-3; 7 positions match TRBD1. The CDR3 extends over 15 amino acids. The V and J ends lost 1 base and 4 bases, in that order; junction bases with no gene match: 5. Germline lookup yields CDR1 LGHNA and CDR2 YSLEER. Here the CDR3 DNA reads TGCGCCAGCAGCCAAGGGTTACAGGGGCCAGATACGCAGTATTTT. Translating it yields CASSQGLQGPDTQYF.